A single TCR beta chain is shown here with its context. What it binds is not known. Clones were sequenced by immunoSEQ multiplex PCR, and TCRdb holds only the in-frame ones, with some missing. Found here are tens of thousands of clones, 65% to 85% of them singletons; the top ten hold 2.9%. The sample comes from a study of radiotherapy plus CTLA-4 blockade in lung cancer. For the study at large: Objective responses were recorded in around 18% of patients, with disease control recorded in approximately 32%.

V shed 4 bases, J shed 2 bases, and the junction held 10 bases outside the gene matches. The germline CDR1 and CDR2 sequences are SGHRS and YFSETQ. This CDR3 is built from 18 residues. Study-level findings and limits: Some TCR clones had been derived from tumors. These clones expanded in peripheral blood after radiotherapy plus ipilimumab.

The chain has TRBV5-1 and TRBJ2-6, with 9 bases identical to TRBD1. The specimen was peripheral blood, collected from a patient treated with radiotherapy plus ipilimumab. This clonotype originated in a human donor with non-small cell lung cancer who had a complete response to radiotherapy plus ipilimumab. CDR3 nucleotides: TGCGCCAGCAGCCCTAAGACAGGGGGAGAACCTGGGGCCAACGTCCTGACTTTC. This sequence encodes CASSPKTGGEPGANVLTF.